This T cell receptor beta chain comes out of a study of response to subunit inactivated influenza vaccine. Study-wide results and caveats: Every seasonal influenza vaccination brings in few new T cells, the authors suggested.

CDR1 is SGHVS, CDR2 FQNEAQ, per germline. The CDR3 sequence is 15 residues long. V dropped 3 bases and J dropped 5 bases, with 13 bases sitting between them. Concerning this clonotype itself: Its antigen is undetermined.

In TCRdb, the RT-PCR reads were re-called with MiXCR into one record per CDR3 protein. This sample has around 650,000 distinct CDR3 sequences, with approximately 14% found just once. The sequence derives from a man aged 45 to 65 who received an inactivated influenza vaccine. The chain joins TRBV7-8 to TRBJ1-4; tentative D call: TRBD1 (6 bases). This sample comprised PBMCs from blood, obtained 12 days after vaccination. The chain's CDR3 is CASSFFRDTNEKLFF. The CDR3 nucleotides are TGTGCCAGCAGCTTCTTCCGGGACACAAATGAAAAACTGTTTTTT.